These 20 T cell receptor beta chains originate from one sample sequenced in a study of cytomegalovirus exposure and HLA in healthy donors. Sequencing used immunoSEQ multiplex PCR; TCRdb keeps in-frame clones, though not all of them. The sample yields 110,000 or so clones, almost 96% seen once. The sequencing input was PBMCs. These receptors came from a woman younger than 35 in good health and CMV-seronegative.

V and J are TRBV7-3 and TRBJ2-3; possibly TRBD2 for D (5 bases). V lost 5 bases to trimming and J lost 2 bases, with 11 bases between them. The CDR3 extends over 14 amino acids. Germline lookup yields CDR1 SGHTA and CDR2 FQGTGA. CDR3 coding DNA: TGTGCCAGCAGCATAGACCGGGACACAGATACGCAGTATTTT. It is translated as CASSIDRDTDTQYF.

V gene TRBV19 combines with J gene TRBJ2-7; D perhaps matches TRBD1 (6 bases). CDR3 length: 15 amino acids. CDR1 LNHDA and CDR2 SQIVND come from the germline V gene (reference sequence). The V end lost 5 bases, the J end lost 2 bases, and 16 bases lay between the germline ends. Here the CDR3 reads CASSAGRGVPYEQYF. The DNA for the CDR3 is TGTGCCAGTAGTGCTGGCAGGGGAGTCCCCTACGAGCAGTACTTC.

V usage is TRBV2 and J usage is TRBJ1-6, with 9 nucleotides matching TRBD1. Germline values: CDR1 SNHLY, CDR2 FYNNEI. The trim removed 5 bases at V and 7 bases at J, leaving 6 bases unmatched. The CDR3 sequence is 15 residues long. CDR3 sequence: CASSLSTGGNSPLHF. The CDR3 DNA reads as TGTGCCAGCAGTCTGAGCACAGGGGGCAATTCACCCCTCCACTTT.

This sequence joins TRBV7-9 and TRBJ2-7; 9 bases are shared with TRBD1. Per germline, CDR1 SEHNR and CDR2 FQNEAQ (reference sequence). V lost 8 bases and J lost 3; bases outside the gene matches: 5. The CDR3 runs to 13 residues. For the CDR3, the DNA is TGTGCCAGCCTGGCGGGACAGGGCTACGAGCAGTACTTC. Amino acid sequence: CASLAGQGYEQYF.

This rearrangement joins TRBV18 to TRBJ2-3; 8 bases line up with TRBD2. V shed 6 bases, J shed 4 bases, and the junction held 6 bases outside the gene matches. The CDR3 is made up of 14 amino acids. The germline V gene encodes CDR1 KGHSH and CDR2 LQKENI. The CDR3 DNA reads TGTGCCAGCTCGCGGGGGGCCCCCCCAGATACGCAGTATTTT. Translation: CASSRGAPPDTQYF.

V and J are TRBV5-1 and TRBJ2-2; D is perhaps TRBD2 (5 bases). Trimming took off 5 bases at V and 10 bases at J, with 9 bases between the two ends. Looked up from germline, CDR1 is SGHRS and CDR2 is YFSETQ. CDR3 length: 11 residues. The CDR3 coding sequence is TGCGCCAGCAGTGGGGAGAAGGAGCTGTTTTTT. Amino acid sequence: CASSGEKELFF.

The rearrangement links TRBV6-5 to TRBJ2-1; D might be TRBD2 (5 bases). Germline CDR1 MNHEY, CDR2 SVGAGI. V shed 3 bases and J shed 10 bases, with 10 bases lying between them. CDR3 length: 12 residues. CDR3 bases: TGTGCCAGCAGTTATGAGGGTGTCGAGCAGTTCTTC. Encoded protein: CASSYEGVEQFF.

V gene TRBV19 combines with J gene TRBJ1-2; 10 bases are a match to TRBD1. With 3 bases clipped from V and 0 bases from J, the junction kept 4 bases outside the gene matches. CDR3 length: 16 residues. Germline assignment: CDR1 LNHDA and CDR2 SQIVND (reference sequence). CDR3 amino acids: CASSMAGTGANYGYTF. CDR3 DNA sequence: TGTGCCAGTAGTATGGCCGGGACAGGGGCTAACTATGGCTACACCTTC.

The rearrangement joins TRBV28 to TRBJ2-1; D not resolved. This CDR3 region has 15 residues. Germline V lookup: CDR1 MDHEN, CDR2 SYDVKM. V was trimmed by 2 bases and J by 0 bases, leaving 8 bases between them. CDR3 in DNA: TGTGCCAGCAGTTTAGCCGAACTCTCCTACAATGAGCAGTTCTTC. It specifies CASSLAELSYNEQFF.

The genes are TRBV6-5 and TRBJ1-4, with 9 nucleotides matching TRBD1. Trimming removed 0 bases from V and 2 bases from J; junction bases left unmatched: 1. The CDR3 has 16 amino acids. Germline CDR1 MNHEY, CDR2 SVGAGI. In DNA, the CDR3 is TGTGCCAGCAGTTACTCCGGACAGGGGACTAATGAAAAACTGTTTTTT. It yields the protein CASSYSGQGTNEKLFF.

The chain's CDR3 is CATSISAGGAPDTQYF. DNA of the CDR3: TGTGCCACCAGCATATCAGCGGGGGGAGCTCCAGATACGCAGTATTTT. This sequence joins TRBV15 and TRBJ2-3, with 9 bases fitting TRBD2. CDR1 is LNHNV, CDR2 YYDKDF, per germline (reference sequence). The CDR3 runs 16 residues. Germline trimming cut 4 bases from V and 4 bases from J; bases unmatched to any gene: 9.

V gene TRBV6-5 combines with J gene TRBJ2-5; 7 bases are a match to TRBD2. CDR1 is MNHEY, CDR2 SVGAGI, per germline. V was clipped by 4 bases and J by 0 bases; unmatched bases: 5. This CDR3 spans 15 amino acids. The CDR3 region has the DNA TGTGCCAGCAGTTCGACTAGCTGGTACCAAGAGACCCAGTACTTC. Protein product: CASSSTSWYQETQYF.

The CDR3 sequence: CASSLASGGALDTQYF. The DNA for the CDR3 is TGTGCCAGCAGCTTAGCCAGCGGGGGGGCCTTAGATACGCAGTATTTT. V gene TRBV7-6 combines with J gene TRBJ2-3; 10 bases fit TRBD2. CDR1 and CDR2 from the germline V gene are SGHVS and FNYEAQ. The CDR3 covers 16 residues. The V segment lost 0 bases and the J segment 5 bases; nucleotides outside the gene matches: 5.

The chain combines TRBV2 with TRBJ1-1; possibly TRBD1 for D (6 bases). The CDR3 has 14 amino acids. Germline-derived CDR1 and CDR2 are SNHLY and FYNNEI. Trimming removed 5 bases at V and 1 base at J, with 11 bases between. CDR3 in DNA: TGTGCCAGCAGTCCTAGGGGGAGGAACACTGAAGCTTTCTTT. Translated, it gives CASSPRGRNTEAFF.

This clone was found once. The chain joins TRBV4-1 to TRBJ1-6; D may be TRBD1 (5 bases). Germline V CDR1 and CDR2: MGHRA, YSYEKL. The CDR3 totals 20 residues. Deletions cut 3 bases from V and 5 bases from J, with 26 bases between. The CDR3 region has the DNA TGCGCCAGCAGCCATTATATTGCCGGGACTTTCAAACTCAATAATTCACCCCTCCACTTT. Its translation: CASSHYIAGTFKLNNSPLHF.

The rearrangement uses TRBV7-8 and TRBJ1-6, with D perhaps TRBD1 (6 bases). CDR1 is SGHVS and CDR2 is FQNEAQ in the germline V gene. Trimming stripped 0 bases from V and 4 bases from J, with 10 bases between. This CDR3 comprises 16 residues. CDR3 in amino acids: CASSLAGTTYNSPLHF. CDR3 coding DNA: TGTGCCAGCAGCTTAGCCGGGACAACTTATAATTCACCCCTCCACTTT.

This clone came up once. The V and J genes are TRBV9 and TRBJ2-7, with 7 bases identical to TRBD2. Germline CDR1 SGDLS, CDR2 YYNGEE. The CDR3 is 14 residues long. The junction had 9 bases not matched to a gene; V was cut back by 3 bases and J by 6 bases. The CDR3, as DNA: TGTGCCAGCAGCGCCGCCGGAGGGAGGGGCGAGCAGTACTTC. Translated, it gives CASSAAGGRGEQYF.

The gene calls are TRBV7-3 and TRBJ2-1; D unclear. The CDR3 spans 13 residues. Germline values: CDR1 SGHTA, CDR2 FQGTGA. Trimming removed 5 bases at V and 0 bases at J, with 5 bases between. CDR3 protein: CASSPGSYNEQFF. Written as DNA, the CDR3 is TGTGCCAGCAGCCCGGGCTCCTACAATGAGCAGTTCTTC.

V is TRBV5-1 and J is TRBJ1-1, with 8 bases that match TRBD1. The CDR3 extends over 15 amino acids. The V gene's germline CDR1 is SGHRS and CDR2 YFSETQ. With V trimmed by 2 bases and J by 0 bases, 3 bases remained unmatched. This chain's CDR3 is CASSFQQGVNTEAFF. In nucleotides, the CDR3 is TGCGCCAGCAGCTTCCAACAGGGGGTGAACACTGAAGCTTTCTTT.

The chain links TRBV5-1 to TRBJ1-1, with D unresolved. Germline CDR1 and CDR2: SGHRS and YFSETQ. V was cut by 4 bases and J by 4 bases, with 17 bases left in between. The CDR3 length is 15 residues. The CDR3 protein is CASSPIAGFGTEAFF. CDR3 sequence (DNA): TGCGCCAGCAGCCCGATAGCGGGGTTCGGCACTGAAGCTTTCTTT.